The rows below give T cell receptor beta chains drawn from one sample of a study of shared T cell receptors in the human thymus. Sequencing was performed with immunoSEQ multiplex PCR; in TCRdb, only in-frame clones are kept and a portion is missing. Among approximately 760,000 clones, 70% to 90% were seen once, and the ten largest hold 0.008% to 0.011%. The sample was also linked to a second study, of human thymus T cells.

The sample was thymocytes. The receptors here all came from a girl less than two years old with a congenital heart defect. The CDR3 runs from the conserved cysteine through the conserved F or W. A D gene is named only where the DNA matches it firmly.

J gene,V gene,D gene,CDR3 protein
TRBJ2-5,TRBV20-1,-,CSAREGETQYF
TRBJ2-5,TRBV18,-,CASSLGTPQETQYF
TRBJ2-1,TRBV6-5,TRBD2,CASSKTSGDVGEQFF
TRBJ2-7,TRBV27,TRBD1,CASRGTGTASYEQYF
TRBJ2-3,TRBV6-4,-,CASSPYPSGLASTDTQYF
TRBJ2-1,TRBV9,-,CASSVVGGESSYNEQFF
TRBJ2-5,TRBV9,-,CASSIDTDLETQYF
TRBJ1-5,TRBV15,TRBD1,CATSRDGLGQGAWGGDQPQHF
TRBJ1-1,TRBV7-6,-,CASSPGQTTETMNTEAFF
TRBJ1-2,TRBV5-1,TRBD1,CASTPVTGVIYGYTF
TRBJ2-2,TRBV29-1,TRBD2,CSVLTGERRIGTSGGGTGELFF
TRBJ1-5,TRBV5-6,TRBD1,CASSIGTADQPQHF
TRBJ2-3,TRBV5-4,TRBD1,CASRAGQGIDTQYF
TRBJ1-1,TRBV2,-,CASRTGTLAFF
TRBJ1-4,TRBV13,-,CASSLKQFNEKLFF
TRBJ1-4,TRBV15,TRBD1,CATSGRTKTGEEEKLFF
TRBJ1-5,TRBV28,-,CASKPRSQGKPQHF
TRBJ2-1,TRBV10-3,-,CAISRRGGAGEQFF
TRBJ1-2,TRBV20-1,-,CSASLYTF
TRBJ1-3,TRBV7-9,TRBD1,CASSHTGTGGNTIYF
TRBJ2-7,TRBV13,-,CASSLVQGFFPEQYF
TRBJ2-4,TRBV5-5,-,CASSERRDLAKNIQYF
TRBJ2-2,TRBV4-3,-,CASSQWSRNTGELFF
TRBJ1-4,TRBV5-6,-,CASSLTGRADEKLFF
TRBJ1-1,TRBV19,-,CASRELRGETFF
TRBJ2-1,TRBV5-1,-,CASSERTAYNEQFF
TRBJ1-1,TRBV5-8,-,CASSYRWSTEAFF
TRBJ1-3,TRBV11-2,TRBD1,CASSLDPQGASSPSGNTIYF
TRBJ2-2,TRBV18,-,CASSPPGATGELFF
TRBJ1-5,TRBV28,TRBD1,CASRLLRQGLIVNQPQHF
TRBJ2-2,TRBV5-6,-,CASSLRGPGELFF
TRBJ1-1,TRBV14,TRBD1,CASSQLPGTGRLTEAFF
TRBJ2-5,TRBV5-1,TRBD2,CASSFTGGTYQETQYF
TRBJ1-6,TRBV6-6,-,CASSRTEYNSPLHF
TRBJ2-2,TRBV19,-,CATGTFANTGELFF
TRBJ2-5,TRBV14,TRBD1,CASSQAWTGTNQETQYF
TRBJ2-2,TRBV7-2,-,CASSPSEGRRVNTGELFF
TRBJ1-3,TRBV5-6,-,CASSPRVGDHSGNTIYF
TRBJ1-1,TRBV19,TRBD1,CASRSTGINTEAFF
TRBJ1-4,TRBV2,TRBD1,CASRGPNPGTGEEKLFF
TRBJ1-1,TRBV5-1,-,CASRGGGHEAFF
TRBJ2-7,TRBV5-1,TRBD2,CASSLLAGPAYEQYF
TRBJ2-7,TRBV11-3,-,CASRNPTIPGEQYF
TRBJ2-7,TRBV15,TRBD1,CATSRDLLPLRTGEYEQYF
TRBJ2-1,TRBV7-9,TRBD2,CASSLDQRGVVNEQFF
TRBJ1-2,TRBV4-3,TRBD1,CASSQVQGGAYGYTF
TRBJ2-5,TRBV29-1,TRBD1,CSVDGSWDRGKETQYF
TRBJ2-3,TRBV4-1,-,CASSQEGGPSRYTDTQYF
TRBJ2-7,TRBV20-1,-,CSASNGEQYF
TRBJ1-2,TRBV6-6,TRBD1,CASDLTGAINYGYTF
TRBJ2-6,TRBV11-2,-,CASSLDRGGWRGPGANVLTF
TRBJ1-1,TRBV5-6,-,CASSRTTQAGGDAFF
TRBJ2-2,TRBV28,TRBD1,CASSLKGALNTGELFF
TRBJ2-7,TRBV7-2,TRBD1,CASSLLRDRVHEQYF